Each of the 31 T cell receptor beta chains below was sequenced from the same sample in a study of vaccination effects on CD4 cells after COVID-19. This table comes from immunoSEQ multiplex PCR, and its TCRdb copy is limited to in-frame clones, with some not included. This table has under 40,000 clones, approximately 72% appearing once. Once cultured for approximately ten days, the cells underwent separation to obtain CD4+ T cells. The person acquired a PCR-confirmed SARS-CoV-2 infection between March and December 2020. It was two doses of either the BNT162b2 or mRNA-1273 vaccine that participants received. What these receptors recognize is not known. The input for sequencing was CD4+ T cells from PBMCs cultured without peptide, taken after COVID-19 vaccination. These receptors were taken from a human donor who had a prior SARS-CoV-2 infection.

The chain couples TRBV5-1 to TRBJ1-3; D is ambiguous. Trimming left V 0 bases short and J 5 bases short, with 6 bases between. Germline CDR1 and CDR2: SGHRS and YFSETQ. This CDR3 has 13 amino acids. The CDR3 bases are TGCGCCAGCAGCTTGGGGGGTAGAAACACCATATATTTT. This translates into CASSLGGRNTIYF.

The chain links TRBV4-1 to TRBJ2-1; weak D call: TRBD1 (5 bases). Trimming took 2 bases from V and 2 from J, leaving 13 bases between them. Germline loops: CDR1 MGHRA, CDR2 YSYEKL. The CDR3 extends over 16 amino acids. CDR3 DNA sequence: TGCGCCAGCAGCCAACGTCACCAGGGTACCTACAATGAGCAGTTCTTC. It specifies CASSQRHQGTYNEQFF.

V is TRBV19 and J is TRBJ1-5, with 8 nucleotides matching TRBD1. The CDR3 runs to 14 residues. J lost 3 bases, V lost 5 bases, and 3 bases had no gene match. Germline V gives CDR1 LNHDA, CDR2 SQIVND (reference sequence). The CDR3 nucleotides read TGTGCCAGTAGTTTGACAGGGGACAATCAGCCCCAGCATTTT. Translation gives CASSLTGDNQPQHF.

This clone has just one count. The rearrangement joins TRBV19 to TRBJ1-4; D unclear. The CDR3 sequence is 16 residues long. V was pared by 5 bases and J by 0 bases, with 13 bases between. CDR1 is LNHDA and CDR2 is SQIVND in the germline V gene (reference sequence). The CDR3: CASSAIASATNEKLFF. CDR3 DNA: TGTGCCAGTAGTGCAATTGCCAGTGCAACTAATGAAAAACTGTTTTTT.

V usage is TRBV7-9 and J usage is TRBJ1-6; 8 positions agree with TRBD1. Trimming cost V 3 bases and J 10 bases; bases outside gene matches: 5. This CDR3 spans 14 amino acids. CDR1 is SEHNR and CDR2 is FQNEAQ in the germline V gene (reference sequence). Here the CDR3 reads CASSFQGAESPLHF. CDR3 DNA sequence: TGTGCCAGCAGCTTTCAGGGGGCAGAATCACCCCTCCACTTT.

The DNA for the CDR3 is TGTGCCAGCAGTCGCGCCGGGACCACCTACGAGCAGTACTTC. Protein product: CASSRAGTTYEQYF. The chain joins TRBV11-2 to TRBJ2-7; the D gene could be TRBD1 or TRBD2 (5 bases each). V gave up 6 bases and J gave up 2 bases, with 14 bases separating them. Germline V gene data show CDR1 as SGHAT and CDR2 as FQNNGV. The CDR3 consists of 14 residues.

The gene calls are TRBV19 and TRBJ2-1; 11 bases are shared with TRBD2. J lost 1 base, V lost 7 bases, and 3 bases had no gene match. The CDR3 runs to 15 residues. Germline V lookup: CDR1 LNHDA, CDR2 SQIVND (reference sequence). CDR3 loop: CASIRTSGSYNEQFF. DNA for the CDR3: TGTGCCAGTATCCGGACTAGCGGGTCCTACAATGAGCAGTTCTTC.

This clone was seen once. This chain uses TRBV19 with TRBJ2-3; D is uncertain. The V gene lost 4 bases and the J gene lost 5 bases, with 13 bases spanning the gap. The CDR3 has 14 amino acids. The germline V gene encodes CDR1 LNHDA and CDR2 SQIVND (reference sequence). The CDR3 loop is CASSNTALGDTQYF. DNA of the CDR3: TGTGCCAGTAGTAATACGGCCCTTGGAGATACGCAGTATTTT.

The J gene is TRBJ2-5, the V gene TRBV5-1, with D uncertain. V lost 0 bases and J 2 bases, leaving 14 bases between the germline ends. The CDR3 totals 16 residues. Germline-derived CDR1 and CDR2 are SGHRS and YFSETQ. This CDR3 is CASSLASGLDQETQYF. The CDR3 bases are TGCGCCAGCAGCTTGGCCTCTGGGCTAGATCAAGAGACCCAGTACTTC.

This sequence joins TRBV6-6 and TRBJ1-5; tentative D call: TRBD1 (5 bases). V shed 5 bases and J shed 1 base, with 21 bases lying between them. The CDR3 has 18 residues. The V gene's germline CDR1 is MNHNY and CDR2 SVGAGI (reference sequence). CDR3 sequence reads: CASSQTTLGGRSNQPQHF. In DNA form, the CDR3 reads TGTGCCAGCAGTCAAACGACCCTCGGGGGTCGGAGCAATCAGCCCCAGCATTTT.

The chain combines TRBV7-2 with TRBJ2-2; 8 bases fit TRBD2. Germline loops: CDR1 SGHTA, CDR2 FQGNSA. This CDR3 spans 15 amino acids. V lost 3 bases, J lost 5 bases, and 5 bases stayed unmatched. The CDR3 sequence: CASSLGLGGTGELFF. The CDR3 bases are TGTGCCAGCAGCTTGGGACTAGGGGGTACCGGGGAGCTGTTTTTT.

This chain uses TRBV7-2 with TRBJ1-2; D call uncertain. Trimming shortened V by 1 base and J by 6 bases, and 9 bases separated the two germline ends. CDR3 length: 13 amino acids. Germline V gives CDR1 SGHTA, CDR2 FQGNSA. Here the CDR3 reads CASSLGLGNGYTF. Here the CDR3 DNA reads TGTGCCAGCAGCTTAGGGTTAGGGAATGGCTACACCTTC.

The chain employs TRBV5-1 and TRBJ2-3; D is possibly TRBD2 (6 bases). The CDR3 consists of 17 residues. The ends were cut back, 6 bases at V and 6 bases at J, with 26 bases in the middle. Germline CDR1 is SGHRS and CDR2 is YFSETQ. The CDR3 DNA reads TGCGCCAGCACCCAATCGGGGCGGGGCCGGAGATCGGATACGCAGTATTTT. Encoded protein: CASTQSGRGRRSDTQYF.

V and J are TRBV2 and TRBJ1-5, with D unresolved. Trimming took off 4 bases at V and 11 bases at J, with 15 bases between the two ends. Looked up from germline, CDR1 is SNHLY and CDR2 is FYNNEI. The CDR3 has 13 residues. CDR3 nucleotide sequence: TGTGCCAGCAGTGGCCGTACGGACGGCTCCCAGCATTTT. Translating gives CASSGRTDGSQHF.

This rearrangement joins TRBV1 to TRBJ2-7. TRBV1 is a pseudogene. CDR3 length: 16 residues. The CDR3 is CTSSQVEGPSSYEQYF. Here the CDR3 DNA reads TGCACCAGCAGCCAAGTTGAGGGGCCTAGCTCCTACGAGCAGTACTTC.

This clone was found a few times. The chain links TRBV21-1 to TRBJ2-7. TRBV21-1 is recorded as a pseudogene. This CDR3 region has 16 residues. The CDR3 region is CASSKTERLCSYEQYF. The CDR3 DNA reads as TGTGCCAGCAGCAAAACAGAAAGACTTTGCTCCTACGAGCAGTACTTC.

The V and J genes are TRBV5-4 and TRBJ2-7, with TRBD2 matching over 9 bases. Per the germline V gene, CDR1 is SGHNT and CDR2 is YYREEE (reference sequence). With V trimmed by 0 bases and J by 4 bases, 5 bases remained unmatched. This CDR3 is 15 amino acids long. The CDR3 DNA reads TGTGCCAGCAGCTTGGGCGTTAGCGGGAGTTACGAGCAGTACTTC. It is translated as CASSLGVSGSYEQYF.

This chain joins TRBV28 and TRBJ1-2; D unclear. This CDR3 has 14 amino acids. V was cut by 1 base and J by 3 bases, with 9 bases left in between. Germline CDR1 is MDHEN and CDR2 is SYDVKM. The CDR3 DNA is TGTGCCAGCAGTTTATATTCAGGACACTATGGCTACACCTTC. Its translation: CASSLYSGHYGYTF.

In this sample, this clone turned up once. The chain combines TRBV30 with TRBJ1-1; unclear D gene. CDR1 GTSNPN and CDR2 SVGIG come from the germline V gene (reference sequence). V was trimmed by 4 bases and J by 0 bases, leaving 15 bases between them. The CDR3 runs 15 residues. CDR3 sequence: CAWILMGRLNTEAFF. The CDR3 nucleotides read TGTGCCTGGATCTTAATGGGCAGATTGAACACTGAAGCTTTCTTT.

V gene TRBV11-2 combines with J gene TRBJ2-3; 16 nucleotides agree with TRBD2. This CDR3 has 16 residues. With V trimmed by 6 bases and J by 4 bases, 4 bases remained unmatched. Germline CDR1 is SGHAT and CDR2 is FQNNGV. In DNA form, the CDR3 reads TGTGCCAGCAGGGGACTAGCGGGGGGGCCGGCAGATACGCAGTATTTT. Translated: CASRGLAGGPADTQYF.

This clone was detected a few times. The chain employs TRBV4-1 and TRBJ2-3; no reliable D call. The V end lost 0 bases, the J end lost 3 bases, and 7 bases lay between the germline ends. Germline loops: CDR1 MGHRA, CDR2 YSYEKL. CDR3 length: 14 amino acids. The CDR3 sequence is CASSQDLVTDTQYF. CDR3 DNA sequence: TGCGCCAGCAGCCAAGATCTCGTGACAGATACGCAGTATTTT.

The CDR3 is CASREQGRSGNSPLHF. The CDR3, as DNA: TGTGCCAGCAGAGAACAGGGAAGAAGTGGGAATTCACCCCTCCACTTT. The chain recombines TRBV6-1 with TRBJ1-6; TRBD1 might be the D (6 bases). The germline gives CDR1 MNHNS, CDR2 SASEGT. With 6 bases removed from V and 7 bases from J, the gap between germline ends came to 19 bases. The CDR3 extends over 16 amino acids.

The rearrangement links TRBV11-3 to TRBJ2-5; D not resolved. The CDR3 contains 13 residues. Germline V lookup: CDR1 SGHNT, CDR2 YENEEA. V was clipped by 6 bases and J by 4 bases, with 12 bases between them. CDR3 sequence (DNA): TGTGCCAGCAGTAGAGACATCACAGAGACCCAGTACTTC. It translates to CASSRDITETQYF.

The chain employs TRBV7-9 and TRBJ1-1, with a possible D match to TRBD1 (6 bases). This CDR3 has 15 residues. V shed 5 bases and J shed 1 base, with 14 bases lying between them. Germline V gives CDR1 SEHNR, CDR2 FQNEAQ (reference sequence). For the CDR3, the DNA is TGTGCCAGCAGCCCACAGACAGGCGGGAACACTGAAGCTTTCTTT. Protein product: CASSPQTGGNTEAFF.

The chain employs TRBV5-1 and TRBJ2-5, with 8 nucleotides matching TRBD1. The germline V gene encodes CDR1 SGHRS and CDR2 YFSETQ. The J segment lost 2 bases and the V segment lost 3 bases, leaving 27 bases of the junction unmatched. This CDR3 comprises 22 residues. The CDR3 spells CASSSTPRTGRVPIVIQETQYF. The CDR3, as DNA: TGCGCCAGCAGCTCAACCCCCCGGACAGGGCGGGTGCCGATCGTAATTCAAGAGACCCAGTACTTC.

This clone was found a few times. The V call is TRBV23-1, the J call TRBJ1-3; no clear D gene. TRBV23-1 qualifies as an ORF whose function is uncertain. The V end was cut by 9 bases, the J end by 5 bases, with 14 bases between. The CDR3 length is 13 residues. The CDR3 DNA sequence: TGCGCCAGAGCCCAAAAAGACAGAAACACCATATATTTT. It yields the protein CARAQKDRNTIYF.

The V and J genes are TRBV18 and TRBJ2-7, with 8 bases aligning to TRBD1. Germline loops: CDR1 KGHSH, CDR2 LQKENI. V dropped 3 bases and J dropped 2; count of bases not matched to a gene: 3. The CDR3 totals 14 residues. The CDR3 here is CASSPGQVPYEQYF. DNA of the CDR3: TGTGCCAGCTCACCGGGACAGGTCCCCTACGAGCAGTACTTC.

This clone is judged medium-sized (0.01 to 0.1%). V usage is TRBV7-9 and J usage is TRBJ2-5; the D is unclear. Trimming shortened V by 1 base and J by 9 bases, and 6 bases separated the two germline ends. The CDR3 totals 11 residues. Looked up from germline, CDR1 is SEHNR and CDR2 is FQNEAQ (reference sequence). CDR3 coding DNA: TGTGCCAGCAGCTTAGGATCGGCCCAGTACTTC. It specifies CASSLGSAQYF.

The CDR3 DNA reads TGTGCCAGCAGCTCGGGGAACTCCTACGAGCAGTACTTC. Amino acids: CASSSGNSYEQYF. This chain joins TRBV5-4 and TRBJ2-7, with a possible D match to TRBD2 (5 bases). V was pared by 3 bases and J by 0 bases, with 7 bases between. The CDR3 loop spans 13 amino acids. Germline lookup yields CDR1 SGHNT and CDR2 YYREEE (reference sequence). The whole variable domain, filled in from reference TRBV5-4 and TRBJ2-7, reads ETGVTQSPTHLIKTRGQQVTLRCSSQSGHNTVSWYQQALGQGPQFIFQYYREEENGRGNFPPRFSGLQFPNYSSELNVNALELDDSALYLCASSSGNSYEQYFGPGTRLTVT.

The chain is built from TRBV7-8 and TRBJ1-4; D uncertain. The CDR3 loop spans 17 amino acids. Germline V gene data show CDR1 as SGHVS and CDR2 as FQNEAQ. The V gene lost 2 bases and the J gene lost 6 bases, with 19 bases spanning the gap. The CDR3 DNA reads TGTGCCAGCAGCTTAAGGACGGGTCGGGAAGTCGATGAAAAACTGTTTTTT. Encoded protein: CASSLRTGREVDEKLFF.

This rearrangement joins TRBV4-2 to TRBJ2-7; D unresolved. The CDR3 loop spans 13 amino acids. Trimming shortened V by 4 bases and J by 0 bases, and 7 bases separated the two germline ends. Germline V gives CDR1 LGHNA, CDR2 YNFKEQ. This chain's CDR3 is CASSPSRSYEQYF. Written as DNA, the CDR3 is TGTGCCAGCAGCCCCAGCCGCTCCTACGAGCAGTACTTC.